The 22 T cell receptor beta chains in this list originate from one sample, sequenced in a study of T-cell reconstitution after alpha-beta-depleted transplantation in children. A library of TCRbeta sequences, prepared with unique molecular identifiers, was generated. TCRdb re-called the PCR reads with MiXCR, one entry per CDR3 protein. In the table there are roughly 300,000 distinct CDR3 sequences, 11% of which are singletons. This sample comprised peripheral blood, obtained 180 days after TCRalphabeta/CD19-depleted stem cell transplant. The receptors here all came from a male patient aged 2-15 years who had a stem cell transplant for chronic granulomatous disease, so the T cells may come from the graft donor.

The chain employs TRBV18 and TRBJ2-7; TRBD2 might be the D (5 bases). Germline loops: CDR1 KGHSH, CDR2 LQKENI. V was trimmed by 3 bases and J by 3 bases, leaving 9 bases between them. This CDR3 is built from 13 residues. The CDR3 DNA sequence: TGTGCCAGCTCACCCTTCACTAGCTACGAGCAGTACTTC. Its protein is CASSPFTSYEQYF.

As regards this clonotype: One end of the junction fails to match germline, which may point to a read error. The chain has TRBV20-1 and TRBJ2-1, with 10 bases fitting TRBD2. The V gene's germline CDR1 is DFQATT and CDR2 SNEGSKA (reference sequence). This CDR3 is 17 amino acids long. The CDR3 DNA reads as TGCTGTGCTAGGAGCGGGGGGGCCTCTTACTCCTACAATGAGCAGTTCTTC. It encodes CCARSGGASYSYNEQFF.

Ten or more counts support this clonotype. The chain uses TRBV10-3 and TRBJ2-1; 9 bases fit TRBD1. V was clipped by 2 bases and J by 8 bases; unmatched bases: 7. The CDR3 has 15 residues. From germline, CDR1 is ENHRY and CDR2 SYGVKD. The CDR3 region has the DNA TGTGCCATCAGTGAGAACCGGGACAGGGTTCATGAGCAGTTCTTC. It specifies CAISENRDRVHEQFF.

At least ten counts were recorded for this clonotype. The V call is TRBV11-2, the J call TRBJ2-3; D is unresolved. The CDR3 has 15 amino acids. Germline-derived CDR1 and CDR2 are SGHAT and FQNNGV. V was cut by 3 bases and J by 2 bases, with 12 bases left in between. The CDR3 DNA follows: TGTGCCAGCAGCTTCGGCAGAAAGACCACAGATACGCAGTATTTT. Residues: CASSFGRKTTDTQYF. The whole variable domain, filled in from reference TRBV11-2 and TRBJ2-3, reads EAGVAQSPRYKIIEKRQSVAFWCNPISGHATLYWYQQILGQGPKLLIQFQNNGVVDDSQLPKDRFSAERLKGVDSTLKIQPAKLEDSAVYLCASSFGRKTTDTQYFGPGTRLTVL.

This clonotype was counted at least ten times. The V gene is TRBV29-1, the J gene TRBJ2-3; TRBD2 agrees at 14 bases. From germline, CDR1 is SQVTM and CDR2 ANQGSEA. CDR3 length: 15 amino acids. With 8 bases clipped from V and 6 bases from J, the junction kept 10 bases outside the gene matches. CDR3 DNA: TGCAGCTCACTCGGGACTAGCGGGAGAGTGGATACGCAGTATTTT. Residues: CSSLGTSGRVDTQYF.

This clonotype was found many times. This chain joins TRBV12-3 or TRBV12-4 and TRBJ2-1, with TRBD2 matching over 7 bases. The V and J ends lost 7 bases and 7 bases, in that order; junction bases with no gene match: 13. The CDR3 covers 15 residues. CDR3 nucleotides: TGTGCCAGCACTCTACTCTTGGGGGGGGTTAATGAGCAGTTCTTC. Residues: CASTLLLGGVNEQFF.

This clonotype was observed a single time. A read error is possible here, since a much larger clone lies one base away. The rearrangement uses TRBV29-1 and TRBJ2-1, with 9 positions matching TRBD2. This CDR3 has 15 residues. Trimming cost V 8 bases and J 5 bases; bases outside gene matches: 13. Per germline, CDR1 SQVTM and CDR2 ANQGSEA. CDR3 region: CSTPYWTSENNEQFF. As DNA, the CDR3 is TGCAGCACCCCCTATTGGACTAGCGAGAACAATGAGCAGTTCTTC.

On this clonotype: A much larger clone is a single base away; this may be a read error. V is TRBV7-2 and J is TRBJ1-1; D remains ambiguous. This CDR3 has 15 residues. From germline, CDR1 is SGHTA and CDR2 FQGNSA. Trimming cost V 5 bases and J 0 bases, with 13 bases left between them. CDR3 loop: CASSPLIGLNTEAFF. CDR3 in DNA: TGTGCCAGCAGCCCCCTTATAGGGTTGAACACTGAAGCTTTCTTT.

This clonotype has a count of ten or more. This sequence joins TRBV6-1 and TRBJ2-1; TRBD2 might be the D (7 bases). V lost 6 bases, J lost 9 bases, and 21 bases lay in between. Germline CDR1 and CDR2: MNHNS and SASEGT. The CDR3 sequence is 15 residues long. CDR3 sequence: CASREMAGGGGEQFF. CDR3 nucleotide sequence: TGTGCCAGCAGAGAAATGGCAGGCGGGGGCGGTGAGCAGTTCTTC.

At least ten counts were recorded for this clonotype. The chain recombines TRBV5-1 with TRBJ1-2; D remains ambiguous. The CDR3 loop spans 14 amino acids. Germline V gene lookup returns CDR1 SGHRS and CDR2 YFSETQ. V gave up 3 bases and J gave up 0 bases, with 9 bases separating them. The CDR3 protein is CASSSAATNYGYTF. The CDR3, as DNA: TGCGCCAGCAGCTCCGCCGCGACTAACTATGGCTACACCTTC.

This clonotype was observed many times. V gene TRBV7-9 combines with J gene TRBJ2-7, with 10 bases lining up with TRBD2. The J segment lost 4 bases and the V segment lost 6 bases, leaving 3 bases of the junction unmatched. CDR3 size: 13 residues. Germline lookup yields CDR1 SEHNR and CDR2 FQNEAQ (reference sequence). The CDR3 DNA reads as TGTGCCAGCAGTCCTAGCGGGAGTTACGAGCAGTACTTC. Residues: CASSPSGSYEQYF.

The sample holds many counts of this clonotype. The chain joins TRBV20-1 to TRBJ2-3; D not resolved. V was shortened by 2 bases and J by 4 bases, with 16 bases between the two germline ends. The CDR3 has 15 residues. Germline V gives CDR1 DFQATT, CDR2 SNEGSKA (reference sequence). The CDR3 is CSARSIYQSSDTQYF. The CDR3 DNA reads TGCAGTGCTAGATCCATTTATCAATCGTCAGATACGCAGTATTTT.

This clonotype occurred many times. The chain has TRBV29-1 and TRBJ2-7; possible D gene TRBD2, 6 bases. The CDR3 has 13 amino acids. V lost 6 bases and J lost 2, with 14 bases in between. The germline V gene has CDR1 SQVTM and CDR2 ANQGSEA. The CDR3 region has the DNA TGCAGCGTCCACTTAACGGGGGCCTACGAGCAGTACTTC. Translation: CSVHLTGAYEQYF.

In the case of this clonotype: This may arise from a read error, as a much more abundant clone is one base away. The CDR3 bases are TGCGCCAGCAGTGCCTTAGTGGGAGCTCAAAACAATGAGCAGTTCTTC. As protein: CASSALVGAQNNEQFF. This rearrangement joins TRBV10-1 to TRBJ2-1, with a weak D call TRBD2 (5 bases). Trimming cost V 4 bases and J 5 bases, with 18 bases left between them. Germline assignment: CDR1 WNHNN and CDR2 SYGVQD (reference sequence). This CDR3 spans 16 amino acids.

This clonotype appeared many times. CDR3 region: CAIRGTEGGGYTF. The CDR3 nucleotides read TGTGCCATCAGAGGGACCGAGGGGGGCGGCTACACCTTC. The chain has TRBV10-3 and TRBJ1-2, with a possible D match to TRBD1 (6 bases). Trimming removed 6 bases from V and 8 bases from J, with 16 bases in between. The CDR3 extends over 13 amino acids. CDR1 and CDR2 from the germline V gene are ENHRY and SYGVKD.

This clonotype was seen at least ten times. The chain recombines TRBV5-1 with TRBJ1-1, with TRBD1 as a possible D gene (5 bases). CDR1 and CDR2 from the germline V gene are SGHRS and YFSETQ. Trimming took 0 bases from V and 8 from J, leaving 8 bases between them. This CDR3 spans 12 amino acids. CDR3 DNA sequence: TGCGCCAGCAGCTTGGGGGGCAGGGAAGCTTTCTTT. This gives the protein CASSLGGREAFF.

Regarding this clonotype: A clone one base away is much larger, so this may be a read error. The V and J genes are TRBV3-1 and TRBJ2-6, with 9 bases lining up with TRBD2. There are 17 residues in the CDR3. CDR1 LGHDT and CDR2 YNNKEL come from the germline V gene (reference sequence). CDR3 protein: CASTQESSGTGANVLTF. CDR3 DNA sequence: TGTGCCAGCACCCAAGAGTCTAGCGGGACTGGGGCCAACGTCCTGACTTTC.

This clonotype was seen repeatedly, ten times or more. The chain uses TRBV5-1 and TRBJ2-7; TRBD1 agrees at 11 bases. This CDR3 is 13 amino acids long. With V trimmed by 3 bases and J by 5 bases, 1 base remained unmatched. The germline gives CDR1 SGHRS, CDR2 YFSETQ. In DNA, the CDR3 is TGCGCCAGCAGCTGGACAGGGGGCAACGAGCAGTACTTC. Translating it yields CASSWTGGNEQYF.

This clonotype was counted at least ten times. CDR3: CASSPLAGGYNEQFF. CDR3 bases: TGTGCCAGCAGCCCACTAGCGGGAGGCTACAATGAGCAGTTCTTC. This chain links TRBV18 with TRBJ2-1, with 12 bases that match TRBD2. Germline V lookup: CDR1 KGHSH, CDR2 LQKENI. J gave up 3 bases and V 8 bases, and 5 bases lay outside the gene matches. This CDR3 is 15 amino acids long.

This clonotype was detected many times. The chain links TRBV5-1 to TRBJ2-5; D assignment may be TRBD1 or TRBD2 (7 bases each). V was pared by 4 bases and J by 5 bases, with 18 bases between. This CDR3 contains 15 residues. Germline lookup yields CDR1 SGHRS and CDR2 YFSETQ. CDR3 region: CASSQAGQTMETQYF. CDR3 bases: TGCGCCAGCAGCCAAGCGGGACAGACAATGGAGACCCAGTACTTC.

The table lists this clonotype with many counts. This chain joins TRBV4-1 and TRBJ1-6; no definite D call. CDR1 and CDR2 from the germline V gene are MGHRA and YSYEKL. The CDR3 runs to 14 residues. Trimming pared 1 base from V and 6 bases from J, leaving 7 bases between. The CDR3 DNA reads TGCGCCAGCAGCCAAGTACCCCTTAATTCACCCCTCCACTTT. This sequence encodes CASSQVPLNSPLHF.

The chain recombines TRBV5-1 with TRBJ2-5; 13 bases fit TRBD2. This CDR3 contains 16 residues. Germline trimming cut 4 bases from V and 5 bases from J; bases unmatched to any gene: 8. Germline V gene lookup returns CDR1 SGHRS and CDR2 YFSETQ. The CDR3 loop is CASSRTSGGLGETQYF. As DNA, the CDR3 is TGCGCCAGCAGCCGGACTAGCGGGGGCCTCGGGGAGACCCAGTACTTC.